A selection of T cell receptor beta chains follows, all from one sample in a study of breast tumors, draining lymph nodes, adjacent tissues. TCRdb used MiXCR to reprocess the multiplex PCR reads, holding one entry per CDR3 protein. Here the sample spans 130,000 or so distinct CDR3 sequences, approximately 20% being singletons. The sample taken for sequencing was axillary lymph node tissue. The receptors here all came from a female donor with breast cancer. Some clones in this sample may be carry-over from other donors' samples. The CDR3 runs from the conserved cysteine through the conserved F or W. A D gene is named only where the DNA matches it firmly. Size values are once, few and many counts, or a class for expanded clones, and some rows have none.

V,D,J,size,length,CDR3,DNA
TRBV6-2/TRBV6-3,-,TRBJ1-5,-,15,CASSYSAGDHQPQHF,TGTGCCAGCAGTTACTCGGCAGGGGACCATCAGCCCCAGCATTTT
TRBV20-1,TRBD2,TRBJ2-7,many,13,CSAFGLAGTEQYF,TGCAGTGCTTTCGGACTAGCGGGTACCGAGCAGTACTTC
TRBV16,-,TRBJ1-5,few,15,CASSQSGDPNQPQHF,TGTGCCAGCAGCCAATCGGGGGACCCCAATCAGCCCCAGCATTTT
TRBV10-3,-,TRBJ2-1,many,15,CAISEPAGKYNEQFF,TGTGCCATCAGTGAGCCAGCGGGTAAATACAATGAGCAGTTCTTC
TRBV29-1,-,TRBJ2-7,many,12,CSATKGGYEQYF,TGCAGCGCAACCAAGGGGGGCTACGAGCAGTACTTC
TRBV15,-,TRBJ1-2,many,15,CATSRDLAVNYGYTF,TGTGCCACCAGCAGAGATCTCGCGGTTAACTATGGCTACACCTTC
TRBV5-1,-,TRBJ2-7,many,16,CASSLGPGGTTYEQYF,TGCGCCAGCAGCTTGGGCCCGGGCGGGACAACCTACGAGCAGTACTTC
TRBV12-3/TRBV12-4,-,TRBJ1-6,many,12,CASSFGNSPLHF,TGTGCCAGCAGTTTCGGTAATTCACCCCTCCACTTT
TRBV30,TRBD2,TRBJ2-3,-,16,CALLGLAGGPADTQYF,TGTGCCTTATTAGGACTAGCGGGAGGCCCGGCAGATACGCAGTATTTT
TRBV6-5,-,TRBJ1-4,many,14,CASSPRTVAEKLFF,TGTGCCAGCAGTCCACGGACAGTAGCGGAAAAACTGTTTTTT
TRBV28,-,TRBJ1-3,-,19,CASSFLGPTRREPGNTIYF,TGTGCCAGCAGTTTCCTGGGGCCAACGCGGAGAGAACCTGGAAACACCATATATTTT
TRBV7-2,TRBD1,TRBJ2-1,-,15,CASSSALGQDNEQFF,TGTGCCAGCAGCTCAGCGCTGGGACAGGACAATGAGCAGTTCTTC
TRBV20-1,TRBD1,TRBJ2-2,many,14,CSAPTGINTGELFF,TGCAGTGCTCCGACAGGGATAAACACCGGGGAGCTGTTTTTT
TRBV29-1,-,TRBJ2-7,many,14,CSAGRQVSSYEQYF,TGCAGCGCAGGCCGACAGGTTTCCTCCTACGAGCAGTACTTC
TRBV5-1,-,TRBJ2-3,many,15,CASSTDGSSTDTQYF,TGCGCCAGCAGCACGGACGGTTCTAGCACAGATACGCAGTATTTT
TRBV2,-,TRBJ1-2,few,14,CASQQNTASGGYTF,TGTGCCAGCCAGCAGAATACGGCCTCGGGCGGCTACACCTTC
TRBV9,TRBD2,TRBJ2-2,-,19,CASSLEGSGRAPNTGELFF,TGTGCCAGCAGCCTAGAAGGGAGCGGGAGGGCCCCGAACACCGGGGAGCTGTTTTTT
TRBV20-1,-,TRBJ2-1,many,12,CSARKRYNEQFF,TGCAGTGCTAGGAAGCGGTACAATGAGCAGTTCTTC
TRBV20-1,TRBD1,TRBJ2-1,many,19,CSARDRDRGHFFSYNEQFF,TGCAGTGCTAGAGACCGGGACAGGGGGCACTTTTTCTCCTACAATGAGCAGTTCTTC
TRBV3-1,TRBD2,TRBJ2-1,-,13,CASSTGLVCEQFF,TGTGCCAGCAGCACAGGACTAGTGTGCGAGCAGTTCTTC
TRBV10-3,-,TRBJ2-3,-,18,CAIGRGALGGSSTDTQYF,TGTGCCATCGGTCGGGGGGCGTTGGGCGGGAGCAGCACAGATACGCAGTATTTT
TRBV7-2,-,TRBJ2-7,many,16,CASSLVGAPLPYEQYF,TGTGCCAGCAGCTTAGTGGGAGCCCCACTCCCCTACGAGCAGTACTTC
TRBV29-1,-,TRBJ2-6,many,14,CSVALTGGANVLTF,TGCAGCGTCGCTCTAACGGGGGGGGCCAACGTCCTGACTTTC
TRBV28,-,TRBJ2-2,many,14,CASATGLGTGELFF,TGTGCCAGCGCGACGGGACTTGGCACCGGGGAGCTGTTTTTT
TRBV20-1,TRBD2,TRBJ2-7,-,14,CSATSGRANYEQYF,TGCAGTGCGACTAGCGGGAGGGCGAACTACGAGCAGTACTTC
TRBV12-3/TRBV12-4,-,TRBJ2-5,-,13,CASSLWGRETRYF,TGTGCCAGCAGTTTGTGGGGCCGAGAGACCCGGTACTTC
TRBV29-1,-,TRBJ2-7,many,11,CSGGEVYEQYF,TGCAGCGGGGGCGAGGTCTACGAGCAGTACTTC
TRBV29-1,-,TRBJ2-3,many,12,CSVEPYTDTQYF,TGCAGCGTTGAGCCATACACAGATACGCAGTATTTT